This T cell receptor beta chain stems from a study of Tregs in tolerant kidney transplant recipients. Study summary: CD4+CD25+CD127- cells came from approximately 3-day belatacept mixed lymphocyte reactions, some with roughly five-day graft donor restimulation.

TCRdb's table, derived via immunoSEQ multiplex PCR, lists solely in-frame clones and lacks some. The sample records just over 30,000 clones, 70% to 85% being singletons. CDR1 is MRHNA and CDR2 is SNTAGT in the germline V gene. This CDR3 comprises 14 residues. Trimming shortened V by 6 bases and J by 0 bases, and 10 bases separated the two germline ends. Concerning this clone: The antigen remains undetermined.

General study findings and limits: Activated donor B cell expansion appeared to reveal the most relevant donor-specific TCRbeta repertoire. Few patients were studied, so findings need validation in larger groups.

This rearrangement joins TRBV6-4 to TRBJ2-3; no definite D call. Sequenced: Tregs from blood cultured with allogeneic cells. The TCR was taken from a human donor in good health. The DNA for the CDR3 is TGTGCCAGCAGCCCCGACGCTAGCACAGATACGCAGTATTTT. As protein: CASSPDASTDTQYF.